These 27 T cell receptor beta chains came from one sample sequenced in a study of response to subunit inactivated influenza vaccine. One entry per CDR3 protein results from TCRdb running MiXCR on the RT-PCR reads. Found here are approximately 500,000 distinct CDR3 sequences, 10% to 15% of them singletons; the top ten hold about 12%. The starting material was PBMCs from blood, obtained roughly 46 days after vaccination. Source of these receptors: a man aged 50-60 years who received an inactivated influenza vaccine.

Only a few counts were recorded for this clonotype. V gene TRBV5-4 combines with J gene TRBJ2-7; TRBD1 matches at 10 bases. V shed 2 bases and J 4 bases; nucleotides not matched to a gene: 6. The CDR3 spans 15 residues. CDR1 and CDR2 (germline): SGHNT, YYREEE (reference sequence). This chain's CDR3 is CASSFNMDRGYEQYF. In nucleotides, the CDR3 is TGTGCCAGCAGCTTCAATATGGACAGGGGGTACGAGCAGTACTTC.

Only a few counts were recorded for this clonotype. The chain couples TRBV7-2 to TRBJ1-2; TRBD1 matches 7 bases. Germline V lookup: CDR1 SGHTA, CDR2 FQGNSA. This CDR3 is 15 amino acids long. V lost 1 base, J lost 5 bases, and 7 bases stayed unmatched. The CDR3: CASSLGSDRIYGYTF. The CDR3 DNA reads TGTGCCAGCAGCTTAGGCTCGGACAGGATTTATGGCTACACCTTC.

This clonotype was observed a few times. This rearrangement joins TRBV27 to TRBJ2-6, with TRBD1 identical over 10 bases. CDR1 and CDR2 (germline): MNHEY, SMNVEV (reference sequence). Germline trimming cut 5 bases from V and 3 bases from J; bases unmatched to any gene: 4. CDR3 length: 16 amino acids. In DNA form, the CDR3 reads TGTGCCAGCAGTCCAAGGACAGGGGGTGGGGCCAACGTCCTGACTTTC. Amino acids: CASSPRTGGGANVLTF.

The chain combines TRBV12-3 or TRBV12-4 with TRBJ1-1; no definite D call. This CDR3 is 14 amino acids long. The ends were cut back, 5 bases at V and 4 bases at J, with 14 bases in the middle. Written as DNA, the CDR3 is TGTGCCAGCAGTCTCTCCGGAGGGATCACTGAAGCTTTCTTT. Its protein product is CASSLSGGITEAFF.

This clonotype has ten or more counts. The chain has TRBV4-3 and TRBJ2-7; D is perhaps TRBD2 (6 bases). V lost 1 base and J 3 bases, leaving 13 bases between the germline ends. From germline, CDR1 is LGHNA and CDR2 YSLEER. This CDR3 region has 15 residues. CDR3 in amino acids: CASSQGRELFYEQYF. DNA of the CDR3: TGCGCCAGCAGCCAAGGACGGGAGCTGTTCTACGAGCAGTACTTC.

This clonotype has only a few counts. The V and J genes are TRBV9 and TRBJ2-1; D may be TRBD1 or TRBD2 (5 bases each). CDR1 is SGDLS and CDR2 is YYNGEE in the germline V gene. V lost 0 bases to trimming and J lost 0 bases, with 16 bases between them. The CDR3 has 18 amino acids. CDR3 sequence reads: CASSVGAKTGGSYNEQFF. Here the CDR3 DNA reads TGTGCCAGCAGCGTAGGGGCTAAAACTGGGGGCTCCTACAATGAGCAGTTCTTC.

This clonotype was recorded a few times. V usage is TRBV6-2 or TRBV6-3 and J usage is TRBJ2-6; D not certain. The CDR3 has 17 amino acids. Trimming left V 0 bases short and J 0 bases short, with 9 bases between. In germline, CDR1 is MNHEY, CDR2 SVGEGT. In DNA form, the CDR3 reads TGTGCCAGCAGTTACTCTCGTGTAACCTCTGGGGCCAACGTCCTGACTTTC. Encoded protein: CASSYSRVTSGANVLTF.

This clonotype has just a few counts. The gene calls are TRBV20-1 and TRBJ1-2; unclear D gene. The CDR3 spans 12 residues. CDR1 is DFQATT and CDR2 is SNEGSKA in the germline V gene (reference sequence). With 2 bases removed from V and 3 bases from J, the gap between germline ends came to 7 bases. The CDR3 DNA reads TGCAGTGCTAGATCGCAGTACTATGGCTACACCTTC. Translating it yields CSARSQYYGYTF.

The chain links TRBV7-2 to TRBJ1-1; D is uncertain. V lost 4 bases and J lost 1, with 10 bases in between. Germline loops: CDR1 SGHTA, CDR2 FQGNSA. The CDR3 has 14 amino acids. The CDR3 sequence: CASSWVTENTEAFF. Here the CDR3 DNA reads TGTGCCAGCAGCTGGGTTACAGAGAACACTGAAGCTTTCTTT.

The genes are TRBV20-1 and TRBJ1-3; maybe TRBD1 (6 bases). The germline V gene encodes CDR1 DFQATT and CDR2 SNEGSKA (reference sequence). The CDR3 covers 14 residues. Trimming stripped 7 bases from V and 6 bases from J, with 19 bases between. CDR3 DNA sequence: TGCAGTGTGCTAGGTTCTCGGGGGCCAAACACCATATATTTT. Amino acids: CSVLGSRGPNTIYF.

CDR3: CASSYSPSGKQETQYF. Here the CDR3 DNA reads TGTGCCAGCAGTTACTCGCCTAGCGGGAAACAAGAGACCCAGTACTTC. The chain recombines TRBV6-5 with TRBJ2-5; 9 nucleotides align to TRBD2. Trimming cost V 0 bases and J 2 bases; bases outside gene matches: 4. The germline V gene has CDR1 MNHEY and CDR2 SVGAGI. The CDR3 covers 16 residues.

This chain links TRBV20-1 with TRBJ2-3; D is unresolved. Germline lookup yields CDR1 DFQATT and CDR2 SNEGSKA (reference sequence). The length of the CDR3 is 14 residues. The V end was cut by 1 base, the J end by 1 base, with 9 bases between. CDR3 loop: CSARVPFRTDTQYF. DNA for the CDR3: TGCAGTGCTAGAGTCCCTTTTCGCACAGATACGCAGTATTTT.

This clonotype was counted a few times. V gene TRBV28 combines with J gene TRBJ2-3, with 12 bases lining up with TRBD1. Germline V gene data show CDR1 as MDHEN and CDR2 as SYDVKM. CDR3 length equals 12 residues. CDR3 loop: CNGDRGRDTQYF. CDR3 DNA: TGTAACGGGGACAGGGGGCGGGATACGCAGTATTTT.

This chain uses TRBV6-2 or TRBV6-3 with TRBJ2-7; 9 bases match TRBD2. Germline V gene lookup returns CDR1 MNHEY and CDR2 SVGEGT. The junction had 8 bases not matched to a gene; V was cut back by 4 bases and J by 4 bases. There are 15 residues in the CDR3. The CDR3 here is CASSFKGLADYEQYF. CDR3 nucleotide sequence: TGTGCCAGCAGTTTCAAGGGACTAGCAGATTACGAGCAGTACTTC.

The chain uses TRBV7-3 and TRBJ2-3; no firm D call. Germline V gene lookup returns CDR1 SGHTA and CDR2 FQGTGA. Trimming pared 0 bases from V and 0 bases from J, leaving 7 bases between. The CDR3 is 15 amino acids. This CDR3 reads CASSLTLSSTDTQYF. Written as DNA, the CDR3 is TGTGCCAGCAGCTTAACACTAAGTAGCACAGATACGCAGTATTTT.

The rearrangement links TRBV2 to TRBJ1-2, with D perhaps TRBD1 (5 bases). V lost 1 base and J 0 bases, leaving 6 bases between the germline ends. This CDR3 contains 14 residues. The germline CDR1 and CDR2 sequences are SNHLY and FYNNEI. In DNA form, the CDR3 reads TGTGCCAGCAGTGAAGGACAGACTAACTATGGCTACACCTTC. It is translated as CASSEGQTNYGYTF.

The table lists this clonotype with a few counts. The chain couples TRBV10-3 to TRBJ2-7, with D possibly matching TRBD2 (6 bases). Germline V gene data show CDR1 as ENHRY and CDR2 as SYGVKD. Trimming shortened V by 8 bases and J by 0 bases, and 8 bases separated the two germline ends. The CDR3 spans 12 residues. In DNA, the CDR3 is TGTGCCATCGGAGGGAACTCCTACGAGCAGTACTTC. It codes for CAIGGNSYEQYF.

This clonotype was seen ten or more times. This chain connects TRBV6-2 or TRBV6-3 to TRBJ2-2, with 9 bases lining up with TRBD1. Germline trimming cut 6 bases from V and 4 bases from J; bases unmatched to any gene: 3. CDR3 length: 14 amino acids. Germline V gives CDR1 MNHEY, CDR2 SVGEGT. CDR3 in amino acids: CASRATGGTGELFF. The CDR3 nucleotides are TGTGCCAGCAGGGCGACAGGGGGCACCGGGGAGCTGTTTTTT.

This clonotype was detected only a few times. V gene TRBV24-1 combines with J gene TRBJ1-3; D is unresolved. The CDR3 consists of 12 residues. The V gene lost 2 bases and the J gene lost 3 bases, with 1 base spanning the gap. CDR1 is KGHDR and CDR2 is SFDVKD in the germline V gene. The CDR3 is CATSDYGNTIYF. The DNA for the CDR3 is TGTGCCACCAGTGATTATGGAAACACCATATATTTT.

V gene TRBV10-3 combines with J gene TRBJ2-7, with TRBD1 matching 9 bases. Trimming cost V 6 bases and J 0 bases; bases outside gene matches: 6. This CDR3 is built from 15 residues. Germline assignment: CDR1 ENHRY and CDR2 SYGVKD. CDR3 sequence: CAISLGTGSSYEQYF. CDR3 DNA: TGTGCCATCAGCCTCGGGACAGGGAGCTCCTACGAGCAGTACTTC.

The V and J genes are TRBV20-1 and TRBJ2-3; 13 bases fit TRBD2. Unmatched junction bases numbered 2, after V lost 3 bases and J lost 2 bases. The CDR3 consists of 15 residues. Germline CDR1 DFQATT, CDR2 SNEGSKA (reference sequence). CDR3 DNA sequence: TGCAGTGCTAGGGGGACTAGCGGGGCCACAGATACGCAGTATTTT. This gives the protein CSARGTSGATDTQYF.

The chain links TRBV3-1 to TRBJ1-6; TRBD1 matches at 7 bases. Germline V lookup: CDR1 LGHDT, CDR2 YNNKEL (reference sequence). This CDR3 comprises 16 residues. J was trimmed by 4 bases and V by 3 bases; bases with no gene match: 6. The CDR3 is CASSQADRQYNSPLHF. Here the CDR3 DNA reads TGTGCCAGCAGCCAGGCGGACAGGCAATATAATTCACCCCTCCACTTT.

The chain joins TRBV2 to TRBJ2-1; unclear D gene. V gave up 7 bases and J gave up 3 bases, with 16 bases separating them. Germline CDR1 SNHLY, CDR2 FYNNEI. This CDR3 has 15 residues. CDR3 DNA: TGTGCCAGCATTGGTCGCAGGCACCTCTACAATGAGCAGTTCTTC. This translates into CASIGRRHLYNEQFF.

This clonotype was found a few times. The rearrangement uses TRBV4-3 and TRBJ2-3, with a possible D match to TRBD2 (6 bases). The CDR3 has 17 residues. CDR1 is LGHNA, CDR2 YSLEER, per germline. V was cut by 0 bases and J by 0 bases, with 13 bases left in between. This chain's CDR3 is CASSQDRRAGSTDTQYF. The CDR3 DNA follows: TGCGCCAGCAGCCAAGATCGTAGGGCGGGAAGCACAGATACGCAGTATTTT.

This clonotype was counted a few times. The chain joins TRBV10-3 to TRBJ2-2; perhaps TRBD2 as D (7 bases). The germline CDR1 and CDR2 sequences are ENHRY and SYGVKD. The V end was cut by 4 bases, the J end by 6 bases, with 15 bases between. The CDR3 covers 15 residues. The chain's CDR3 is CAISAGGRVPGELFF. The CDR3 region has the DNA TGTGCCATCAGTGCGGGGGGCAGGGTCCCCGGGGAGCTGTTTTTT.

The chain employs TRBV20-1 and TRBJ2-2; D assignment may be TRBD1 or TRBD2 (5 bases each). The CDR3 spans 15 residues. CDR1 DFQATT and CDR2 SNEGSKA come from the germline V gene (reference sequence). V lost 2 bases and J lost 7, with 17 bases in between. CDR3 sequence: CSARRSRGQGGELFF. The CDR3 nucleotides are TGCAGTGCTAGACGGTCCCGGGGCCAAGGCGGGGAGCTGTTTTTT.

This clonotype was seen more than once but under ten times. The chain carries TRBV12-3 or TRBV12-4 and TRBJ1-1; 7 nucleotides line up with TRBD1. The junction had 8 bases not matched to a gene; V was cut back by 6 bases and J by 1 base. The CDR3 covers 15 residues. DNA for the CDR3: TGTGCCAGCAGACCAGGGGGGGTACGGAACACTGAAGCTTTCTTT. It translates to CASRPGGVRNTEAFF.